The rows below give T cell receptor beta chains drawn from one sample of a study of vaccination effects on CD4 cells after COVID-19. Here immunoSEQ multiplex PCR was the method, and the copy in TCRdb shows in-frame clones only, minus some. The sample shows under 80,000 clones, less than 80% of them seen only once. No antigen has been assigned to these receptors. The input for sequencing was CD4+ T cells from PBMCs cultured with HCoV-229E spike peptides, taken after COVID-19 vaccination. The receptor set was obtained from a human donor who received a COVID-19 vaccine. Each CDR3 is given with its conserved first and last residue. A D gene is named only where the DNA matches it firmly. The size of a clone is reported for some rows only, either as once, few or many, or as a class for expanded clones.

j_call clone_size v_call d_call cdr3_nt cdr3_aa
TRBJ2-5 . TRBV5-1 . TGCGCCAGCAGCTTGGAGGGGTGGGAGACCCAGTACTTC CASSLEGWETQYF
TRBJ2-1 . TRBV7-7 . TGTGCCAGCAGCTTAGGAAGGAAGGGTAACAGTCCCTCCTACAATGAGCAGTTCTTC CASSLGRKGNSPSYNEQFF
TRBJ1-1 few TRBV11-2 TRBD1 TGTGCCAGCAGCTTTGGGACAGGGGCCCTCTCACAGCTGAACACTGAAGCTTTCTTT CASSFGTGALSQLNTEAFF
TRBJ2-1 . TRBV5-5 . TGTGCCAGCAGCTTGGCGGATTCTCCAAATGAGCAGTTCTTC CASSLADSPNEQFF
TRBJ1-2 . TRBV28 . TGTGCCAGCAGTTTATTCACCCGGGGGGCTGGTGGCTACACCTTC CASSLFTRGAGGYTF
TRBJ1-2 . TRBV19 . TGTGCTAGTAGTAACCAAGCCTCGGGGGGAGTTGGTGGCTACACCTTC CASSNQASGGVGGYTF
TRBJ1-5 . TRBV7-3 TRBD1 TGTGCCAGCAGCTCGGGACAGGGGAAGCCCCAGCATTTT CASSSGQGKPQHF
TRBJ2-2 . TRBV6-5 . TGTGCCAGCAGTAACTTCCAGGGAGCCGGGGAGCTGTTTTTT CASSNFQGAGELFF
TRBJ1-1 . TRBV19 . TGTGCCAGTAGTCCGCCTTTGAGGGGTACAAACACTGAAGCTTTCTTT CASSPPLRGTNTEAFF
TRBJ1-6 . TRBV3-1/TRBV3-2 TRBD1 TGTGCCAGCAGCCAGGACAGGGGTTCACCCCTCCACTTT CASSQDRGSPLHF
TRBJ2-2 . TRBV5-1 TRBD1 TGCGCCAGCACTCATGGACAGGCCTCGAACACCGGGGAGCTGTTTTTT CASTHGQASNTGELFF
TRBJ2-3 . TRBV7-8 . TGTGCCAGCAGCTTAAGACTCGAGAGGGCAGATACGCAGTATTTT CASSLRLERADTQYF
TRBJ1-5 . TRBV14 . TGTGCCAGCAGCCATTCGGACGGGCCCCAGCATTTT CASSHSDGPQHF
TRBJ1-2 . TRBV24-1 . TGTGCCACCAGTGATTGGGGTGGCTACACCTTC CATSDWGGYTF
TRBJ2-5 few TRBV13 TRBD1 TGTGCCAGCAGCCGAGACAGGGTCCAAGAGACCCAGTACTTC CASSRDRVQETQYF
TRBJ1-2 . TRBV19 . TGTGCCAGTAGGGCCGTGGATCCTGGGGGGTATGGCTACACCTTC CASRAVDPGGYGYTF
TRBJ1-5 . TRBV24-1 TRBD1 TGTGCCACCAGTGATTGGGACAGCCAGCCCCAGCATTTT CATSDWDSQPQHF
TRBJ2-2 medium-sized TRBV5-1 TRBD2 TGCGCCAGCAGCTCGATACTTAGCGGGGGGTCGAACACCGGGGAGCTGTTTTTT CASSSILSGGSNTGELFF
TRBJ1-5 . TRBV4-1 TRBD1 TGCGCCAGCACCCCAGGGGGGGCGGGGGTCAATCAGCCCCAGCATTTT CASTPGGAGVNQPQHF
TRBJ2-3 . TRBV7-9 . TGTGCCAGCACCTTTGGCGGGGGACACACAGATACGCAGTATTTT CASTFGGGHTDTQYF
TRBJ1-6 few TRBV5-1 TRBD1 TGCGCCAGCAGCTCAGGGACAGGGTATCAGAATTCACCCCTCCACTTT CASSSGTGYQNSPLHF
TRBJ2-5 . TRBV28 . TGTGCCAGCAGTTTGGTACATGAGACCCAGTACTTC CASSLVHETQYF
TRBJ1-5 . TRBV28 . TGTGCCAGCACTCGGAGCAATCAGCCCCAGCATTTT CASTRSNQPQHF
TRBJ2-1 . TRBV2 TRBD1 TGTGCCAGCACGGAGCAGGGGGTTTACAATGAGCAGTTCTTC CASTEQGVYNEQFF
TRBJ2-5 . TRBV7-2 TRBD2 TGTGCCAGCAGCTTTTGGGACGGGAGGGAGGAGACCCAGTACTTC CASSFWDGREETQYF
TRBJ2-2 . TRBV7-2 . TGTGCCAGCAGCTTAGCCCCGGCGAACACCGGGGAGCTGTTTTTT CASSLAPANTGELFF
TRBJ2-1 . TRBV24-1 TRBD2 TGTGCCACCAGTGATGCTCGGGGGGGCTCCTACAATGAGCAGTTCTTC CATSDARGGSYNEQFF
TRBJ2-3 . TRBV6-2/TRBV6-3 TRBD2 TGTGCCAGCAGTTACTCGCTAGCGGGGGGGCCTGGTTTGTCCGATACGCAGTATTTT CASSYSLAGGPGLSDTQYF